Each of the 15 T cell receptor beta chains below was sequenced from the same sample in a study of shared clonotypes between healthy human individuals. Naive CD8 cells lacked CD45RO and underwent positive selection for CCR7, leaving out terminally differentiated effector memory CD45RA+ cells. Clones were sequenced by immunoSEQ multiplex PCR, and TCRdb holds only the in-frame ones, with some missing. The sample gives 2 million to 2.5 million clones, about 95% of which show up once; 0.9% to 1.3% is in the top ten. The sequenced sample was naive CD8+ T cells sorted from blood. Every receptor here comes from a man aged 18 to 29 in good health.

This rearrangement joins TRBV6-1 to TRBJ2-7, with 7 bases identical to TRBD1. The CDR3 is 15 residues long. Germline CDR1 and CDR2: MNHNS and SASEGT. The V gene end was trimmed by 4 bases and the J gene end by 5 bases; junction bases not matched to a gene: 11. The chain's CDR3 is CASSGPGQTTHEQYF. CDR3 bases: TGTGCCAGCAGTGGCCCGGGACAGACTACCCACGAGCAGTACTTC.

Of note for this clone: Within the sample, other DNA sequences also encode this same CDR3. The chain carries TRBV19 and TRBJ2-7; D uncertain. Trimming left V 3 bases short and J 1 base short, with 7 bases between. CDR1 LNHDA and CDR2 SQIVND come from the germline V gene (reference sequence). This CDR3 comprises 13 residues. CDR3 loop: CASSITESYEQYF. The CDR3 DNA sequence: TGTGCCAGTAGTATTACGGAATCCTACGAGCAGTACTTC.

The chain recombines TRBV28 with TRBJ1-4, with D perhaps matching TRBD1 (5 bases). The germline gives CDR1 MDHEN, CDR2 SYDVKM. This CDR3 is 15 amino acids long. Deletions cut 5 bases from V and 5 bases from J, with 15 bases between. The CDR3 spells CASSPRGSWNEKLFF. CDR3 DNA sequence: TGTGCCAGCAGTCCACGGGGCAGCTGGAATGAAAAACTGTTTTTT.

This clone was recorded once. V is TRBV27 and J is TRBJ2-5; D not certain. The CDR3 consists of 13 residues. Trimming took off 2 bases at V and 3 bases at J, with 7 bases between the two ends. Per the germline V gene, CDR1 is MNHEY and CDR2 is SMNVEV (reference sequence). For the CDR3, the DNA is TGTGCCAGCAGTTTAGGCATAAAAGAGACCCAGTACTTC. It translates to CASSLGIKETQYF.

The J gene is TRBJ2-5, the V gene TRBV5-1; 7 positions match TRBD2. Germline V lookup: CDR1 SGHRS, CDR2 YFSETQ. The trim removed 0 bases at V and 5 bases at J, leaving 7 bases unmatched. CDR3 size: 15 residues. The CDR3 nucleotides read TGCGCCAGCAGCTTGGAAGGACTAGGTCAGGAGACCCAGTACTTC. It yields the protein CASSLEGLGQETQYF.

V and J are TRBV30 and TRBJ2-5; no clear D gene. The CDR3 runs to 15 residues. Germline CDR1 reads GTSNPN; CDR2 reads SVGIG (reference sequence). V lost 1 base to trimming and J lost 4 bases, with 16 bases between them. The CDR3 DNA follows: TGTGCCTGGAGTGCCGATTCAAAACCCGTAGAGACCCAGTACTTC. Translated: CAWSADSKPVETQYF.

With regard to this clone: Other DNA sequences within the sample encode an identical CDR3. The chain joins TRBV6-5 to TRBJ2-7; 7 bases agree with TRBD1. Germline V gene lookup returns CDR1 MNHEY and CDR2 SVGAGI. The CDR3 sequence is 14 residues long. Trimming at V came to 5 bases and at J to 2 bases, leaving 6 bases not matched to a gene. The CDR3 DNA sequence: TGTGCCAGCAGTCCCGGACAGGCGCCCTACGAGCAGTACTTC. The encoded protein is CASSPGQAPYEQYF.

This clone was observed once. The V and J genes are TRBV5-1 and TRBJ1-1; TRBD1 matches at 7 bases. CDR1 and CDR2 (germline): SGHRS, YFSETQ. J was trimmed by 4 bases and V by 6 bases; bases with no gene match: 6. The CDR3 has 13 residues. In DNA, the CDR3 is TGCGCCAGCACCTCACAGGGGCCCACTGAAGCTTTCTTT. Translation gives CASTSQGPTEAFF.

This chain links TRBV27 with TRBJ1-3; D gene unclear. CDR1 and CDR2 from the germline V gene are MNHEY and SMNVEV (reference sequence). V was cut by 6 bases and J by 0 bases, with 18 bases left in between. This CDR3 is 17 amino acids long. The CDR3 DNA reads TGTGCCAGCAGACCTTTGGGGTACATCAGCTCTGGAAACACCATATATTTT. Protein sequence: CASRPLGYISSGNTIYF.

This clone was observed once. This sample also contains other DNA sequences that code for the same CDR3. V usage is TRBV7-9 and J usage is TRBJ1-1, with D unclear. V dropped 6 bases and J dropped 1 base, with 3 bases sitting between them. The CDR3 totals 11 residues. The germline gives CDR1 SEHNR, CDR2 FQNEAQ (reference sequence). The DNA for the CDR3 is TGTGCCAGCAGAGGGAACACTGAAGCTTTCTTT. Protein product: CASRGNTEAFF. Together with reference TRBV7-9 and TRBJ1-1, the CDR3 gives the full variable domain: DTGVSQNPRHKITKRGQNVTFRCDPISEHNRLYWYRQTLGQGPEFLTYFQNEAQLEKSRLLSDRFSAERPKGSFSTLEIQRTEQGDSAMYLCASRGNTEAFFGQGTRLTVV.

The rearrangement links TRBV6-1 to TRBJ1-2; TRBD1 matches at 10 bases. Germline loops: CDR1 MNHNS, CDR2 SASEGT. V gave up 5 bases and J gave up 4 bases; unmatched junction bases: 7. This CDR3 is built from 15 residues. The CDR3 sequence is CASSNPTGGSYGYTF. For the CDR3, the DNA is TGTGCCAGCAGTAACCCGACAGGGGGCAGCTATGGCTACACCTTC.

This chain links TRBV19 with TRBJ2-5; no reliable D call. From germline, CDR1 is LNHDA and CDR2 SQIVND (reference sequence). The CDR3 length is 15 residues. V was pared by 5 bases and J by 0 bases, with 13 bases between. CDR3 sequence: CASSPDGRYQETQYF. CDR3 DNA sequence: TGTGCCAGTAGTCCAGACGGAAGGTACCAAGAGACCCAGTACTTC.

Turning to this clone: The sample has other DNA sequences that encode this CDR3 too. The V gene is TRBV6-5, the J gene TRBJ1-1; D not resolved. The germline V gene encodes CDR1 MNHEY and CDR2 SVGAGI. Trimming cost V 0 bases and J 0 bases, with 5 bases left between them. The CDR3 loop spans 14 amino acids. In nucleotides, the CDR3 is TGTGCCAGCAGTTACTCAGGGTTGAACACTGAAGCTTTCTTT. Translated: CASSYSGLNTEAFF.

Only one count was recorded for this clone. The chain uses TRBV30 and TRBJ1-2, with TRBD1 identical over 10 bases. Germline V gene sequence: CDR1 GTSNPN, CDR2 SVGIG (reference sequence). With 4 bases clipped from V and 2 bases from J, the junction kept 4 bases outside the gene matches. The CDR3 is 14 residues long. CDR3 sequence: CAWNGQGVNYGYTF. The CDR3 bases are TGTGCCTGGAACGGACAGGGGGTGAACTATGGCTACACCTTC.

This sequence joins TRBV5-1 and TRBJ2-7, with 9 bases lining up with TRBD1. Germline V lookup: CDR1 SGHRS, CDR2 YFSETQ. V lost 3 bases to trimming and J lost 2 bases; unmatched junction nucleotides: 3. The CDR3 is 14 amino acids. CDR3 loop: CASSSRQGAYEQYF. Written as DNA, the CDR3 is TGCGCCAGCAGCTCCCGACAGGGGGCCTACGAGCAGTACTTC.